This record concerns one T cell receptor (beta chain) sequence. The data originate from a study of blood T cell repertoires in COVID-19. TCRdb's copy holds only in-frame clones and misses some; the assay was immunoSEQ multiplex PCR. Among 200,000 to 250,000 clones listed, 87% were seen once. The TCR sequence derives from a man younger than 35 with active or convalescent COVID-19. The source material was peripheral blood.

CDR3 region: CASSQGNSGNQPQHF. The CDR3 DNA is TGTGCCAGCAGCCAAGGGAACTCGGGGAATCAGCCCCAGCATTTT. The chain carries TRBV3-1 (or the pseudogene TRBV3-2) and TRBJ1-5; D remains unclear. The CDR3 has 15 amino acids. The V gene's germline CDR1 is LGHDT and CDR2 YNNKEL (reference sequence). The ends were cut back, 1 base at V and 4 bases at J, with 11 bases in the middle.